A single T cell receptor (beta chain) is shown here with its context. Its antigen is as yet unknown. MiXCR was run by TCRdb on the reads, yielding one entry per CDR3 protein. This sample has 150,000 to 200,000 distinct CDR3 sequences; about 18% occur once, and the top ten carry 20% to 25%. The entry originates in a study of T cell repertoires in cytomegalovirus infection. In the study overall: Signatures in public TCR beta sequences pointed to both CMV infection and matching HLA type. Study-level findings and limits: HLA-C-restricted TCR beta clonotypes specific for CMV led the ex vivo response. Cumulative public TCR beta family frequency identified carriers of CMV plus the relevant HLA.

V shed 6 bases and J shed 9 bases, with 24 bases lying between them. Germline lookup yields CDR1 SGHTA and CDR2 FQGNSA. This CDR3 has 16 residues. The chain combines TRBV7-2 with TRBJ2-1; TRBD2 might be the D (5 bases). The receptor's source is a human donor in good health (CMV status not recorded). Some clones in this sample may be carry-over from other donors' samples. Material: CD8+ T cells from PBMCs. The CDR3 spells CASSLRTGIPKSEQFF. CDR3 DNA sequence: TGTGCCAGCAGTTTACGAACCGGGATTCCAAAAAGTGAGCAGTTCTTC.